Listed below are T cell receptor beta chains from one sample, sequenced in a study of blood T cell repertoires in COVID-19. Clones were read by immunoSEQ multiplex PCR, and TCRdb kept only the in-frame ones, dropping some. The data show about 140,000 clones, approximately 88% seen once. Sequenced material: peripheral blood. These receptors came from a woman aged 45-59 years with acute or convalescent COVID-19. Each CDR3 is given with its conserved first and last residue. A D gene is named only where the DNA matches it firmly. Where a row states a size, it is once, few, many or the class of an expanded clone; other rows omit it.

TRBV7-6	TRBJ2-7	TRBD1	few	CASRLEVGTAYEQYF	TGTGCCAGCAGGCTAGAGGTTGGGACAGCCTACGAGCAGTACTTC
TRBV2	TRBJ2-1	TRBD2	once	CASSPTSGSSYNEQFF	TGTGCCAGCAGTCCTACTAGCGGGAGCTCCTACAATGAGCAGTTCTTC
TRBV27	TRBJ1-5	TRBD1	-	CASSVGTALNQPQHF	TGTGCCAGCAGTGTAGGGACAGCCTTAAATCAGCCCCAGCATTTT
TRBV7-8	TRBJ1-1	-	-	CASSVYRDKNTEAFF	TGTGCCAGCAGCGTCTACCGGGACAAGAACACTGAAGCTTTCTTT
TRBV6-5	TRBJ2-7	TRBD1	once	CASSYSGTVQYF	TGTGCCAGCAGTTACTCCGGGACAGTGCAGTACTTC
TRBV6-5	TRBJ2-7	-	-	CASGLSYEQYF	TGTGCCAGCGGGCTTTCATACGAGCAGTACTTC
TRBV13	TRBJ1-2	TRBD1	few	CASSPPLRDRAYDGNYGYTF	TGTGCCAGCAGCCCCCCCTTGCGGGACAGGGCTTATGATGGTAACTATGGCTACACCTTC
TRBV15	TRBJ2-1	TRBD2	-	CATSGGGSGFDEQFF	TGTGCCACCAGCGGTGGCGGGAGTGGGTTTGATGAGCAGTTCTTC
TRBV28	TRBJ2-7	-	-	CASSLSAGYEQYF	TGTGCCAGCAGTTTATCGGCAGGCTACGAGCAGTACTTC
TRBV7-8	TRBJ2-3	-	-	CASSAGRVSDTQYF	TGTGCCAGCAGCGCAGGCAGAGTTTCAGATACGCAGTATTTT
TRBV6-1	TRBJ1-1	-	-	CASSEDRNTEAFF	TGTGCCAGCAGTGAAGACAGGAACACTGAAGCTTTCTTT
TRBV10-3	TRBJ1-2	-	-	CAIRLGAVGIYGYTF	TGTGCCATCAGGCTGGGGGCCGTCGGGATCTATGGCTACACCTTC
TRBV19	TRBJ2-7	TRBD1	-	CATGTGHYEQYF	TGTGCCACAGGGACAGGTCACTACGAGCAGTACTTC
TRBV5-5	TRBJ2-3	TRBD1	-	CASSLGGTGSFSDTQYF	TGTGCCAGCAGCTTGGGGGGGACAGGGAGTTTCTCGGATACGCAGTATTTT
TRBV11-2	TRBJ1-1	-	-	CASSPSGGLNTEAFF	TGTGCCAGCAGCCCCTCGGGGGGACTGAACACTGAAGCTTTCTTT
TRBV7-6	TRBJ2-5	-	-	CASSLSWAIQETQYF	TGTGCCAGCAGCTTATCCTGGGCGATCCAAGAGACCCAGTACTTC
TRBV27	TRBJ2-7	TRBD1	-	CASSPTGTGTYEQYF	TGTGCCAGCAGTCCTACCGGGACAGGGACCTACGAGCAGTACTTC
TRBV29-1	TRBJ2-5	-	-	CAAGRAQETQYF	TGCGCGGCTGGGCGGGCACAAGAGACCCAGTACTTC
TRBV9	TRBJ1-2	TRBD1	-	CASSPPQGAGGYTF	TGTGCCAGCAGCCCTCCCCAGGGGGCTGGTGGCTACACCTTC
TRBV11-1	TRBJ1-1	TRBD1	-	CASSADRANTEAFF	TGTGCCAGCAGCGCAGACAGGGCGAACACTGAAGCTTTCTTT
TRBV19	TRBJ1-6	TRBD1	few	CASSSRGRVSPLHF	TGTGCCAGTAGTTCCAGGGGGCGAGTGTCACCCCTCCACTTT
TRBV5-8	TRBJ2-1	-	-	CASTTRGSSYNEQFF	TGTGCCAGCACCACCAGGGGAAGCTCCTACAATGAGCAGTTCTTC
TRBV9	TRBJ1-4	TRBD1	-	CASSVEGARAGEKLFF	TGTGCCAGCAGCGTAGAGGGGGCTAGAGCAGGGGAAAAACTGTTTTTT
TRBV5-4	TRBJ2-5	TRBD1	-	CASSFSHRTGEETQYF	TGTGCCAGCAGCTTCAGCCACCGGACAGGGGAAGAGACCCAGTACTTC
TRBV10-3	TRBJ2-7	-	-	CAISEMAGGSQGEQYF	TGTGCCATCAGTGAGATGGCTGGAGGGTCCCAAGGGGAGCAGTACTTC
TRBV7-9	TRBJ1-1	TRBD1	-	CASSLPTGTLTEAFF	TGTGCCAGCAGCTTACCGACAGGGACACTCACTGAAGCTTTCTTT
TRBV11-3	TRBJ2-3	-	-	CASSLDGGSTDTQYF	TGTGCCAGCAGCTTAGATGGAGGGAGTACAGATACGCAGTATTTT
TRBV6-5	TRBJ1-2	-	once	CASSPFSSAGDTF	TGTGCCAGCAGTCCCTTTAGTTCTGCAGGGGACACCTTC
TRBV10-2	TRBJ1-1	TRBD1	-	CASSGQGNTEAFF	TGCGCCAGCAGTGGACAGGGGAACACTGAAGCTTTCTTT
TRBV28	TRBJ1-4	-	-	CASSWGSSTNEKLFF	TGTGCCAGCAGTTGGGGCAGCTCAACTAATGAAAAACTGTTTTTT
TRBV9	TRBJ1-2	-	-	CASSVLGDYGYTF	TGTGCCAGCAGCGTATTAGGGGACTATGGCTACACCTTC
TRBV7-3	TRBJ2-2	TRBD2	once	CASSSLAGGPYTGELFF	TGTGCCAGCAGCTCCCTAGCGGGAGGGCCCTACACCGGGGAGCTGTTTTTT
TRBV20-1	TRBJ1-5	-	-	CSARASEGQPQHF	TGCAGTGCTCGTGCCTCCGAGGGTCAGCCCCAGCATTTT
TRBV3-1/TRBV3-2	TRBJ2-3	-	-	CASSQFGGETTDTQYF	TGTGCCAGCAGCCAATTTGGCGGGGAGACCACAGATACGCAGTATTTT
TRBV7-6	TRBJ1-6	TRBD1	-	CASSRDRGNNSPLHF	TGTGCCAGCAGCCGTGACAGGGGCAATAATTCACCCCTCCACTTT